These T cell receptor beta chains were read from a single sample in a study of blood T cell repertoires in COVID-19. Repertoires were generated with immunoSEQ multiplex PCR, while TCRdb's copy carries only in-frame clones and drops some. The sample includes 140,000 to 150,000 clones, more than 75% of them seen just once. The sample was PBMCs or T cells enriched from blood (not recorded which). The source is a woman in her 30s with acute COVID-19. Both conserved end residues are part of each CDR3. D genes are given only for firm matches. Size is omitted from some rows. Given values are once, few, many or a class for expanded clones.

j_call: TRBJ2-1
clone_size: NA
v_call: TRBV7-2
d_call: TRBD1
cdr3_aa: CASSTPDRVGIEQFF
cdr3_nt: TGTGCCAGCAGCACACCAGACAGGGTTGGCATTGAGCAGTTCTTC

j_call: TRBJ2-7
clone_size: NA
v_call: TRBV7-2
d_call: NA
cdr3_aa: CASSLTVLGDYEQYF
cdr3_nt: TGTGCCAGCAGCTTGACGGTATTGGGCGACTACGAGCAGTACTTC

j_call: TRBJ2-2
clone_size: NA
v_call: TRBV5-1
d_call: TRBD1
cdr3_aa: CASSANRGSNTGELFF
cdr3_nt: TGCGCCAGCAGCGCAAACAGGGGCTCGAACACCGGGGAGCTGTTTTTT

j_call: TRBJ1-3
clone_size: NA
v_call: TRBV4-1
d_call: TRBD1
cdr3_aa: CASSQEQRDRGSHGGNTIYF
cdr3_nt: TGCGCCAGCAGCCAAGAACAACGGGACAGGGGGTCCCATGGGGGAAACACCATATATTTT

j_call: TRBJ1-6
clone_size: NA
v_call: TRBV28
d_call: NA
cdr3_aa: CATLSGGGNSPLHF
cdr3_nt: TGTGCCACCCTGTCGGGGGGCGGTAATTCACCCCTCCACTTT

j_call: TRBJ2-1
clone_size: NA
v_call: TRBV7-2
d_call: TRBD1
cdr3_aa: CASSRTPGTDSYNEQFF
cdr3_nt: TGTGCCAGCAGCCGCACCCCCGGGACAGACTCCTACAATGAGCAGTTCTTC

j_call: TRBJ1-4
clone_size: NA
v_call: TRBV11-1
d_call: TRBD1
cdr3_aa: CASSFGTGSGEKLFF
cdr3_nt: TGTGCCAGCAGCTTTGGGACAGGGTCCGGAGAAAAACTGTTTTTT

j_call: TRBJ2-1
clone_size: NA
v_call: TRBV10-3
d_call: NA
cdr3_aa: CAISESGGPTFF
cdr3_nt: TGTGCCATCAGTGAGTCGGGGGGACCTACGTTCTTC

j_call: TRBJ1-5
clone_size: medium-sized
v_call: TRBV6-2/TRBV6-3
d_call: TRBD1
cdr3_aa: CASSYDEGAYQPQHF
cdr3_nt: TGTGCCAGCAGTTACGATGAGGGGGCTTATCAGCCCCAGCATTTT

j_call: TRBJ2-5
clone_size: once
v_call: TRBV9
d_call: TRBD2
cdr3_aa: CASSRRLAGEQETQYF
cdr3_nt: TGTGCCAGCAGCCGACGACTAGCGGGAGAACAAGAGACCCAGTACTTC

j_call: TRBJ2-7
clone_size: NA
v_call: TRBV18
d_call: TRBD1
cdr3_aa: CASSPGTGGSYEQYF
cdr3_nt: TGTGCCAGCTCACCGGGGACAGGGGGCTCCTACGAGCAGTACTTC

j_call: TRBJ2-7
clone_size: NA
v_call: TRBV12-3/TRBV12-4
d_call: NA
cdr3_aa: CASSLGSGYEQYF
cdr3_nt: TGTGCCAGCAGTTTGGGGAGCGGTTACGAGCAGTACTTC

j_call: TRBJ1-4
clone_size: few
v_call: TRBV10-1
d_call: NA
cdr3_aa: CASPPARQADYEKLFF
cdr3_nt: TGCGCCAGCCCACCGGCCAGACAGGCCGATTACGAAAAACTGTTTTTT

j_call: TRBJ1-3
clone_size: NA
v_call: TRBV6-2/TRBV6-3
d_call: NA
cdr3_aa: CASSETGTSGNTIYF
cdr3_nt: TGTGCCAGCAGCGAGACAGGAACCTCTGGAAACACCATATATTTT

j_call: TRBJ1-1
clone_size: NA
v_call: TRBV28
d_call: NA
cdr3_aa: CASNLEGSTEAFF
cdr3_nt: TGTGCCAGCAATCTCGAGGGCAGCACTGAAGCTTTCTTT

j_call: TRBJ2-1
clone_size: NA
v_call: TRBV11-2
d_call: TRBD2
cdr3_aa: CASSSPRRSGTSGSDEQFF
cdr3_nt: TGTGCCAGCAGCTCACCACGACGGTCAGGAACTAGCGGGAGTGATGAGCAGTTCTTC

j_call: TRBJ2-1
clone_size: once
v_call: TRBV10-3
d_call: TRBD2
cdr3_aa: CAISEQPGTSRFF
cdr3_nt: TGTGCCATCAGTGAACAACCCGGGACTAGCCGCTTCTTC

j_call: TRBJ1-6
clone_size: NA
v_call: TRBV12-3/TRBV12-4
d_call: NA
cdr3_aa: CASSYSGDSPLHF
cdr3_nt: TGTGCCAGCAGTTATTCAGGGGATTCACCCCTCCACTTT

j_call: TRBJ2-2
clone_size: NA
v_call: TRBV11-2
d_call: NA
cdr3_aa: CASSGQGNTGELFF
cdr3_nt: TGTGCCAGCAGCGGGCAGGGGAACACCGGGGAGCTGTTTTTT

j_call: TRBJ2-1
clone_size: NA
v_call: TRBV5-1
d_call: NA
cdr3_aa: CASSSLADLNEQFF
cdr3_nt: TGCGCCAGCAGCTCCCTGGCGGATCTCAATGAGCAGTTCTTC

j_call: TRBJ2-2
clone_size: NA
v_call: TRBV2
d_call: TRBD1
cdr3_aa: CASSEARQGAVAGELFF
cdr3_nt: TGTGCCAGCAGTGAAGCAAGGCAGGGGGCTGTGGCCGGGGAGCTGTTTTTT

j_call: TRBJ1-2
clone_size: NA
v_call: TRBV5-1
d_call: TRBD1
cdr3_aa: CASTRDRGDDWGYTF
cdr3_nt: TGCGCCAGCACCCGAGACAGGGGGGACGATTGGGGCTACACCTTC

j_call: TRBJ1-1
clone_size: NA
v_call: TRBV18
d_call: NA
cdr3_aa: CASSPLIQGADTEAFF
cdr3_nt: TGTGCCAGCTCACCGCTCATACAGGGTGCAGACACTGAAGCTTTCTTT

j_call: TRBJ2-2
clone_size: NA
v_call: TRBV3-1/TRBV3-2
d_call: NA
cdr3_aa: CASSQVGAGELFF
cdr3_nt: TGTGCCAGCAGCCAAGTAGGGGCCGGGGAGCTGTTTTTT

j_call: TRBJ1-2
clone_size: once
v_call: TRBV2
d_call: TRBD1
cdr3_aa: CASSEAGQLNYGYTF
cdr3_nt: TGTGCCAGCAGTGAGGCGGGACAGCTTAACTATGGCTACACCTTC

j_call: TRBJ1-1
clone_size: NA
v_call: TRBV7-2
d_call: NA
cdr3_aa: CASSFQRNAEAFF
cdr3_nt: TGTGCCAGCAGCTTTCAGAGGAATGCTGAAGCTTTCTTT

j_call: TRBJ1-1
clone_size: NA
v_call: TRBV3-1/TRBV3-2
d_call: NA
cdr3_aa: CASSPGANTEAFF
cdr3_nt: TGTGCCAGCAGCCCAGGGGCCAACACTGAAGCTTTCTTT

j_call: TRBJ1-1
clone_size: once
v_call: TRBV6-5
d_call: TRBD1
cdr3_aa: CASSPNRGNTEAFF
cdr3_nt: TGTGCCAGCAGTCCCAACAGGGGGAACACTGAAGCTTTCTTT

j_call: TRBJ1-2
clone_size: once
v_call: TRBV18
d_call: NA
cdr3_aa: CASSPFRELDYGYTF
cdr3_nt: TGTGCCAGCTCACCATTTCGGGAGTTGGATTATGGCTACACCTTC

j_call: TRBJ2-7
clone_size: NA
v_call: TRBV28
d_call: NA
cdr3_aa: CASSPDGFTSYEQYF
cdr3_nt: TGTGCCAGCAGTCCCGACGGGTTTACCTCCTACGAGCAGTACTTC

j_call: TRBJ2-5
clone_size: NA
v_call: TRBV5-1
d_call: NA
cdr3_aa: CASSLSGGPETQYF
cdr3_nt: TGCGCCAGCAGCTTGTCCGGGGGGCCGGAGACCCAGTACTTC

j_call: TRBJ1-4
clone_size: NA
v_call: TRBV4-3
d_call: NA
cdr3_aa: CASSQDRGGFEKLFF
cdr3_nt: TGCGCCAGCAGCCAAGATCGCGGGGGGTTTGAAAAACTGTTTTTT

j_call: TRBJ2-7
clone_size: NA
v_call: TRBV11-2
d_call: TRBD2
cdr3_aa: CASSLMLTSGAYEQYF
cdr3_nt: TGTGCCAGCAGCTTAATGTTGACTAGCGGAGCCTACGAGCAGTACTTC

j_call: TRBJ1-2
clone_size: few
v_call: TRBV6-2/TRBV6-3
d_call: NA
cdr3_aa: CASSYSALRSYGYTF
cdr3_nt: TGTGCCAGCAGTTACTCCGCCCTACGGAGCTATGGCTACACCTTC

j_call: TRBJ2-3
clone_size: NA
v_call: TRBV30
d_call: NA
cdr3_aa: CAWNPGRSTDTQYF
cdr3_nt: TGTGCCTGGAACCCAGGGAGGAGCACAGATACGCAGTATTTT

j_call: TRBJ2-7
clone_size: NA
v_call: TRBV28
d_call: TRBD2
cdr3_aa: CASSSAIAGGYEQYF
cdr3_nt: TGTGCCAGCAGTTCCGCTATCGCGGGAGGTTACGAGCAGTACTTC

j_call: TRBJ2-7
clone_size: NA
v_call: TRBV12-3/TRBV12-4
d_call: NA
cdr3_aa: CASSYEGAQYF
cdr3_nt: TGTGCCAGCAGTTATGAGGGTGCGCAGTACTTC

j_call: TRBJ1-5
clone_size: NA
v_call: TRBV25-1
d_call: TRBD1
cdr3_aa: CASTSRGDQPQHF
cdr3_nt: TGTGCCAGCACCAGCAGGGGGGATCAGCCCCAGCATTTT

j_call: TRBJ2-7
clone_size: NA
v_call: TRBV6-4
d_call: TRBD1
cdr3_aa: CASTPYPGTGGWEQYF
cdr3_nt: TGTGCCAGCACTCCCTACCCCGGGACAGGGGGTTGGGAGCAGTACTTC

j_call: TRBJ2-2
clone_size: NA
v_call: TRBV7-6
d_call: TRBD2
cdr3_aa: CASSLGHQTSGRAGELFF
cdr3_nt: TGTGCCAGCAGCTTAGGCCACCAAACTAGCGGGAGGGCCGGGGAGCTGTTTTTT

j_call: TRBJ2-1
clone_size: NA
v_call: TRBV11-2
d_call: TRBD1
cdr3_aa: CASSLDRGYNEQFF
cdr3_nt: TGTGCCAGCAGCTTGGACAGGGGCTACAATGAGCAGTTCTTC

j_call: TRBJ1-1
clone_size: NA
v_call: TRBV5-8
d_call: NA
cdr3_aa: CASSLGYGTRGLEAFF
cdr3_nt: TGTGCCAGCAGTCTGGGGTACGGGACTCGAGGGCTAGAAGCTTTCTTT

j_call: TRBJ2-7
clone_size: NA
v_call: TRBV5-1
d_call: TRBD2
cdr3_aa: CASSETFSGRWYEQYF
cdr3_nt: TGCGCCAGCAGCGAGACTTTCAGCGGGAGATGGTACGAGCAGTACTTC

j_call: TRBJ1-2
clone_size: few
v_call: TRBV20-1
d_call: NA
cdr3_aa: CSAREGGYTF
cdr3_nt: TGCAGTGCTAGAGAGGGCGGCTACACCTTC

j_call: TRBJ2-7
clone_size: NA
v_call: TRBV3-1/TRBV3-2
d_call: TRBD2
cdr3_aa: CASSHLASGTYEQYF
cdr3_nt: TGTGCCAGCAGCCATCTTGCTAGCGGGACGTACGAGCAGTACTTC